The T cell receptor (beta chain) described here comes from a study of cytomegalovirus exposure and HLA in healthy donors. CDR3 length equals 23 residues. Per the germline V gene, CDR1 is GTSNPN and CDR2 is SVGIG (reference sequence). The junction had 19 bases not matched to a gene; V was cut back by 0 bases and J by 2 bases. Vbeta (60) and Jbeta (13) primers were used in the PCR. The assay was immunoSEQ multiplex PCR, and TCRdb's table has in-frame clones only and misses some. The data show some 200,000 clones, with about 90% seen just once and about 0.23% held by the top ten. The sequence derives from a girl less than two years old in good health and CMV-seronegative. This chain links TRBV30 with TRBJ2-2; 15 nucleotides line up with TRBD2. The material sequenced was PBMCs. In DNA form, the CDR3 reads TGTGCCTGGAGTGTATCTCTAGGACTAGCGGGAGGGCCAATAATATCCAACACCGGGGAGCTGTTTTTT. This translates into CAWSVSLGLAGGPIISNTGELFF.